This TCR beta chain emerged from a study of shared clonotypes between healthy human individuals. In germline, CDR1 is SEHNR, CDR2 FQNEAQ (reference sequence). The trim removed 5 bases at V and 3 bases at J, leaving 11 bases unmatched. This CDR3 region has 16 residues. The data were produced by immunoSEQ multiplex PCR, yet TCRdb's version contains in-frame clones alone and is incomplete. The sample includes roughly 500,000 clones, 90% to 97% of them seen just once. Sequencing was carried out using naive CD4+ T cells sorted from blood. The subset here: CD45RA+ positively selected. This chain uses TRBV7-9 with TRBJ2-7, with 9 bases that match TRBD2. The TCR was taken from a woman between 25 and 40 years old in good health. The CDR3 coding sequence is TGTGCCAGCAGCCGAGCGGGGTCTAGCGGGAACTACGAGCAGTACTTC. Its translation: CASSRAGSSGNYEQYF.